This T cell receptor beta chain emerged from a study of cytomegalovirus exposure and HLA in healthy donors. Study outcomes and limitations: Earlier results showed most TCR beta V segments being productive about 87% or about 30% of the time. TRBV6-2, TRBV6-3 and some other V segments were excluded as indistinguishable.

With regard to this clone: Its specificity is unknown.

The PCR ran on 60 Vbeta and 13 Jbeta primers. Generated by immunoSEQ multiplex PCR, the TCRdb table keeps only in-frame clones and is missing some. The table records under 200,000 clones, roughly 60% of them present only once. CDR1 and CDR2 from the germline V gene are MNHEY and SMNVEV (reference sequence). V was pared by 5 bases and J by 5 bases, with 18 bases of the junction left unmatched. CDR3 length: 19 amino acids. Sequenced sample: PBMCs. The receptor comes from a man aged 40-49 years in good health and CMV-seronegative. The rearrangement joins TRBV27 to TRBJ1-1, with TRBD1 identical over 12 bases. CDR3 sequence (DNA): TGTGCCAGCAGTCTCCTCCCCCCCGGGACAGGGGGCGGTGGAACTGAAGCTTTCTTT. Residues: CASSLLPPGTGGGGTEAFF.